These T cell receptor beta chains were read from a single sample in a study of blood T cell repertoires in COVID-19. TCRdb keeps only in-frame clones here, not all; method: immunoSEQ multiplex PCR. The table has around 200,000 clones, 75% to 90% seen once; the top ten hold approximately 0.8%. Sequencing input: PBMCs or T cells enriched from blood (not recorded which). The receptors derive from a woman under 30 who had recovered from COVID-19. Each CDR3 is given with its conserved first and last residue. D genes are given only for firm matches. Rows may omit the clone size; those that give it use once, few, many or a size class.

D gene	clone size	CDR3 length	V gene	J gene	CDR3 protein	CDR3 DNA
-	-	14	TRBV28	TRBJ1-4	CASSPGWVREKLFF	TGTGCCAGCAGTCCAGGGTGGGTAAGGGAAAAACTGTTTTTT
TRBD2	-	14	TRBV28	TRBJ2-1	CASSIIAGANEQFF	TGTGCCAGCAGTATAATAGCGGGGGCAAATGAGCAGTTCTTC
TRBD2	once	18	TRBV7-2	TRBJ2-7	CASSLARLARKGTYEQYF	TGTGCCAGCAGCTTGGCAAGACTAGCGCGGAAGGGGACCTACGAGCAGTACTTC
TRBD1	-	16	TRBV19	TRBJ2-5	CASSLGEQGASETQYF	TGTGCCAGTAGTTTGGGAGAACAGGGGGCCTCAGAGACCCAGTACTTC
-	-	13	TRBV19	TRBJ1-2	CASSIDLGDGYTF	TGTGCCAGTAGTATAGATCTCGGTGATGGCTACACCTTC
TRBD1	-	15	TRBV7-6	TRBJ2-7	CASSPTDRSSYEQYF	TGTGCCAGCAGCCCAACGGACAGGTCTTCCTACGAGCAGTACTTC
-	-	12	TRBV2	TRBJ2-7	CASKVVSYEQYF	TGTGCCAGCAAAGTGGTCAGCTACGAGCAGTACTTC
-	-	13	TRBV18	TRBJ1-5	CASSPSGNQPQHF	TGTGCCAGCTCACCAAGCGGAAATCAGCCCCAGCATTTT
TRBD1	-	13	TRBV6-6	TRBJ2-7	CASSLRDRLEQYF	TGTGCCAGCAGCTTGCGGGACAGGCTCGAGCAGTACTTC
-	-	17	TRBV28	TRBJ2-4	CASSPTVIGLAKNIQYF	TGTGCCAGCAGTCCCACCGTTATTGGACTAGCCAAAAACATTCAGTACTTC
-	once	14	TRBV19	TRBJ1-3	CASSVRGTGNTIYF	TGTGCCAGTAGTGTCCGGGGAACTGGAAACACCATATATTTT
TRBD2	-	15	TRBV7-9	TRBJ2-1	CASSLGTSGSREQFF	TGTGCCAGCAGTTTAGGCACTAGCGGGAGTAGGGAGCAGTTCTTC
TRBD2	-	16	TRBV30	TRBJ2-2	CAWSVLRAGNTGELFF	TGTGCCTGGAGTGTTCTGCGAGCGGGAAACACCGGGGAGCTGTTTTTT
-	-	16	TRBV27	TRBJ2-2	CASSILPGANTGELFF	TGTGCCAGCAGTATCTTGCCCGGAGCGAACACCGGGGAGCTGTTTTTT
TRBD2	-	16	TRBV7-2	TRBJ2-7	CASSLGLAGYSYEQYF	TGTGCCAGCAGCTTAGGTTTAGCGGGATATTCCTACGAGCAGTACTTC
-	-	17	TRBV15	TRBJ2-4	CATSRDLAGQGFGIQYF	TGTGCCACCAGCAGAGATCTAGCGGGACAGGGGTTTGGGATTCAGTACTTC
TRBD2	once	15	TRBV19	TRBJ2-2	CASSTISGRVGELFF	TGTGCCAGTAGTACAATCAGCGGGAGGGTCGGGGAGCTGTTTTTT
-	-	16	TRBV5-6	TRBJ2-5	CASSLVRRLKKETQYF	TGTGCCAGCAGCCTCGTCAGGAGGCTTAAAAAAGAGACCCAGTACTTC
-	few	14	TRBV7-8	TRBJ1-3	CASSLLRSGNTIYF	TGTGCCAGCAGCTTACTCAGGTCTGGAAACACCATATATTTT
TRBD2	once	14	TRBV28	TRBJ2-7	CASSFKGLEIEQYF	TGTGCCAGCAGTTTTAAGGGACTAGAAATCGAGCAGTACTTC
TRBD2	-	13	TRBV2	TRBJ2-3	CASREREGHTQYF	TGTGCCAGCAGAGAGCGGGAGGGCCATACGCAGTATTTT
-	-	18	TRBV14	TRBJ2-5	CASSQEDRLAGGGETQYF	TGTGCCAGCAGCCAAGAGGACCGACTAGCCGGGGGCGGAGAGACCCAGTACTTC
-	-	14	TRBV27	TRBJ2-3	CASSLGRRTDTQYF	TGTGCCAGCAGTCTTGGGAGGCGCACAGATACGCAGTATTTT
-	-	17	TRBV5-1	TRBJ2-7	CASSLALRAAGAYEQYF	TGCGCCAGCAGCTTGGCCCTGAGGGCAGCCGGGGCCTACGAGCAGTACTTC
TRBD1	-	16	TRBV7-9	TRBJ2-7	CASSPRAGTGFNEQYF	TGTGCCAGCAGCCCCCGGGCCGGGACAGGGTTCAACGAGCAGTACTTC
-	-	16	TRBV4-2	TRBJ2-3	CASSNDRTQDTDTQYF	TGTGCCAGCAGCAACGACAGGACGCAAGACACAGATACGCAGTATTTT
-	-	15	TRBV6-1	TRBJ2-1	CASSEGRGVVNEQFF	TGTGCCAGCAGTGAAGGTCGGGGAGTGGTAAATGAGCAGTTCTTC
-	few	13	TRBV19	TRBJ2-7	CASSPGLVYEQYF	TGTGCCAGTAGCCCGGGACTTGTCTACGAGCAGTACTTC
TRBD1	few	15	TRBV25-1	TRBJ2-1	CASSEMRGQYNEQFF	TGTGCCAGCAGTGAAATGAGGGGGCAATACAATGAGCAGTTCTTC
TRBD1	-	15	TRBV6-2/TRBV6-3	TRBJ2-5	CASSYSTGYGETQYF	TGTGCCAGCAGTTACTCGACAGGGTACGGAGAGACCCAGTACTTC
-	-	18	TRBV6-4	TRBJ2-1	CASSDSSRANKSYNEQFF	TGTGCCAGCAGTGACTCGAGTCGCGCGAATAAATCCTACAATGAGCAGTTCTTC
TRBD1	few	14	TRBV6-2/TRBV6-3	TRBJ1-6	CASSYSGGNSPLHF	TGTGCCAGCAGTTACTCAGGGGGCAATTCACCCCTCCACTTT
-	-	12	TRBV7-3	TRBJ2-1	CASSLTGGEQFF	TGTGCCAGCAGCTTAACCGGGGGAGAGCAGTTCTTC
TRBD1	-	16	TRBV6-6	TRBJ1-2	CASRPTDRGGYYGYTF	TGTGCCAGCAGACCAACGGACAGGGGCGGCTACTATGGCTACACCTTC
TRBD2	-	16	TRBV11-3	TRBJ2-2	CASSTRLAANTGELFF	TGTGCCAGCAGCACTCGACTAGCGGCGAACACCGGGGAGCTGTTTTTT
TRBD1	-	14	TRBV5-4	TRBJ2-1	CASSLVGQYNEQFF	TGTGCCAGCAGCTTGGTGGGACAGTACAATGAGCAGTTCTTC
-	-	13	TRBV12-3/TRBV12-4	TRBJ1-1	CASSFAGSTEAFF	TGTGCCAGCAGTTTCGCAGGAAGCACTGAAGCTTTCTTT
TRBD1	-	14	TRBV6-5	TRBJ1-4	CASSRTGADEKLFF	TGTGCCAGCAGTCGTACAGGGGCGGATGAAAAACTGTTTTTT
TRBD2	-	17	TRBV28	TRBJ2-3	CASSFPLTSARTDTQYF	TGTGCCAGCAGTTTTCCCCTGACTAGCGCACGCACAGATACGCAGTATTTT
TRBD2	-	17	TRBV20-1	TRBJ2-1	CSASTSGGGSSYNEQFF	TGCAGTGCTAGTACTAGCGGGGGGGGGAGCTCCTACAATGAGCAGTTCTTC
-	-	15	TRBV28	TRBJ2-3	CASSLGNGFTDTQYF	TGTGCCAGCAGTTTGGGCAACGGATTCACAGATACGCAGTATTTT
TRBD1	-	13	TRBV28	TRBJ2-7	CATTTGDSYEQYF	TGTGCCACCACAACAGGGGATTCCTACGAGCAGTACTTC
-	-	15	TRBV5-1	TRBJ2-3	CASSFSLQSTDTQYF	TGCGCCAGCAGCTTTTCGTTACAGAGCACAGATACGCAGTATTTT
-	-	15	TRBV5-1	TRBJ2-1	CASSLGPLSYNEQFF	TGCGCCAGCAGCTTGGGTCCTTTGTCCTACAATGAGCAGTTCTTC
-	once	12	TRBV4-1	TRBJ2-3	CASSQGPDTQYF	TGCGCCAGCAGCCAAGGGCCAGATACGCAGTATTTT